The clone carrying this TCR beta chain was seen repeatedly, ten times or more. Antigen: not known. The sample is drawn from a study of breast tumors, draining lymph nodes, adjacent tissues. Trimming removed 2 bases at V and 1 base at J, with 9 bases between. The CDR3 totals 14 residues. Germline V CDR1 and CDR2: SQVTM, ANQGSEA. A single record per CDR3 protein comes from TCRdb applying MiXCR to the multiplex PCR reads. Counted here are about 140,000 distinct CDR3 sequences, under 25% occurring once; the ten biggest clones make up under 3%. Study-wide results and limits: That most tumor T cells come from lymph nodes remained unproven. Luminal-like breast cancer showed significantly higher tumor–nontumor repertoire similarity than basal-like. Tumor repertoires ranked between lymph nodes and nontumor tissue in diversity, with V and J gene preferences. Findings are consistent with lymph node origin and intratumoral expansion of most tumor T cells.

Breast cancer patients provided tissue from their axillary draining lymph nodes. V usage is TRBV29-1 and J usage is TRBJ1-3; weak D call: TRBD1 (6 bases). The clonotype comes from a female donor with breast cancer. Some clones in this sample may be carry-over from other donors' samples. Sequencing was carried out using axillary lymph node tissue. This CDR3 reads CSVEKGDSGNTIYF. The CDR3 DNA follows: TGCAGCGTTGAAAAGGGGGATTCTGGAAACACCATATATTTT.